The 26 T cell receptor beta chains below all came from one sample that was sequenced in a study of brain T cells in children with intractable seizures. This sample's time point: blood from clinic visit 5 months post-surgery; TSC patient then seizure free. Assay: immunoSEQ multiplex PCR; the TCRdb copy retains only in-frame clones and omits some. The sample yields 340,000 or so clones, 93% seen once. Sequenced material: peripheral blood, taken more than 4 months after surgery. These TCRs come from a boy under two years old with tuberous sclerosis and intractable seizures.

This chain connects TRBV5-5 to TRBJ1-2; D remains ambiguous. The CDR3 length is 17 residues. V lost 0 bases to trimming and J lost 0 bases, with 15 bases between them. Germline loops: CDR1 SGHKS, CDR2 YYEKEE (reference sequence). The CDR3, as DNA: TGTGCCAGCAGCTTGGCGTTTGCGGGCCATTCTAACTATGGCTACACCTTC. Translating it yields CASSLAFAGHSNYGYTF.

As to this clone: At one boundary the junction diverges from the germline segment, which might be a read error. The chain couples TRBV7-7 to TRBJ2-5; 11 bases fit TRBD1. This CDR3 contains 15 residues. Germline-derived CDR1 and CDR2 are SSHAT and FNYEAQ (reference sequence). The chain's CDR3 is CASSPGQGGGETQYF. DNA for the CDR3: TGTGCTAGCAGCCCGGGACAGGGGGGGGGAGAGACCCAGTACTTC.

The V gene is TRBV11-3, the J gene TRBJ2-1; a possible D gene is TRBD2 (5 bases). V was trimmed by 3 bases and J by 6 bases, leaving 12 bases between them. Germline V gene sequence: CDR1 SGHNT, CDR2 YENEEA. The CDR3 length is 14 residues. In nucleotides, the CDR3 is TGTGCCAGCAGCTTGCGGGTCACTGGCAATGAGCAGTTCTTC. This sequence encodes CASSLRVTGNEQFF.

This chain connects TRBV7-2 to TRBJ2-2; TRBD2 matches 8 bases. There are 16 residues in the CDR3. Trimming took 3 bases from V and 2 from J; bases not matched to a gene: 5. The germline CDR1 and CDR2 sequences are SGHTA and FQGNSA. CDR3 nucleotide sequence: TGTGCCAGCAGCTTCGCGACTAGCGTTAACACCGGGGAGCTGTTTTTT. Amino acids: CASSFATSVNTGELFF. Together with reference TRBV7-2 and TRBJ2-2, the CDR3 gives the full variable domain: GAGVSQSPSNKVTEKGKDVELRCDPISGHTALYWYRQSLGQGLEFLIYFQGNSAPDKSGLPSDRFSAERTGGSVSTLTIQRTQQEDSAVYLCASSFATSVNTGELFFGEGSRLTVL.

Many counts were recorded for this clone. The V and J genes are TRBV23-1 and TRBJ2-7; 7 nucleotides align to TRBD1. TRBV23-1 falls under the ORF class, with uncertain function. After removal of 3 bases from V and 5 bases from J, the junction contained 10 bases not matched to a gene. The CDR3 covers 15 residues. The CDR3 reads CASSHRRQGMDEQYF. The CDR3 region has the DNA TGCGCCAGCAGTCATCGGAGACAGGGTATGGACGAGCAGTACTTC.

J is TRBJ2-7 and V is TRBV5-1; 10 bases align to TRBD2. V shed 1 base and J 0 bases; nucleotides not matched to a gene: 10. The CDR3 contains 18 residues. CDR1 is SGHRS, CDR2 YFSETQ, per germline. CDR3 amino acids: CASSLWVAGGLISYEQYF. For the CDR3, the DNA is TGCGCCAGCAGCTTGTGGGTAGCGGGAGGCCTGATCTCCTACGAGCAGTACTTC. Supplemented by reference TRBV5-1 and TRBJ2-7, the full variable domain reads KAGVTQTPRYLIKTRGQQVTLSCSPISGHRSVSWYQQTPGQGLQFLFEYFSETQRNKGNFPGRFSGRQFSNSRSEMNVSTLELGDSALYLCASSLWVAGGLISYEQYFGPGTRLTVT.

V gene TRBV24-1 combines with J gene TRBJ2-1, with 8 bases matching TRBD1. CDR3 length: 13 amino acids. The germline CDR1 and CDR2 sequences are KGHDR and SFDVKD. V trimming: 4 bases; J trimming: 10 bases; junction bases outside the gene matches: 5. CDR3 residues: CATSELDRGEQFF. The CDR3 DNA reads as TGTGCCACCAGTGAACTTGACAGGGGCGAGCAGTTCTTC.

This clone has only one observation. The V and J genes are TRBV9 and TRBJ2-2; D unclear. In germline, CDR1 is SGDLS, CDR2 YYNGEE. Trimming removed 4 bases at V and 6 bases at J, with 7 bases between. The CDR3 length is 12 residues. The DNA of the CDR3 is TGTGCCAGCAGCCCCCAAGCCGGGGAGCTGTTTTTT. Amino acids: CASSPQAGELFF.

The CDR3: CASSGDTQYF. The CDR3 DNA is TGTGCCAGCAGCGGGGATACGCAGTATTTT. V is TRBV5-4 and J is TRBJ2-3, with D uncertain. CDR3 size: 10 residues. V was pared by 4 bases and J by 6 bases, with 3 bases between. Germline V lookup: CDR1 SGHNT, CDR2 YYREEE (reference sequence).

This clone appeared a single time. This chain joins TRBV5-6 and TRBJ2-7, with D uncertain. V shed 1 base and J shed 3 bases, with 8 bases lying between them. CDR1 is SGHDT and CDR2 is YYEEEE in the germline V gene. The CDR3 spans 13 residues. The CDR3 region is CASSLSQDYEQYF. CDR3 in DNA: TGTGCCAGCAGCTTGTCGCAGGACTACGAGCAGTACTTC.

The chain is built from TRBV6-5 and TRBJ2-7; D is perhaps TRBD1 or TRBD2 (5 bases each). The CDR3 is made up of 15 amino acids. Per germline, CDR1 MNHEY and CDR2 SVGAGI. Trimming cost V 6 bases and J 2 bases, with 17 bases left between them. The CDR3 DNA sequence: TGTGCCAGCAGGAGTCCCGGGACGGGGCCCTACGAGCAGTACTTC. Translation gives CASRSPGTGPYEQYF.

V is TRBV30 and J is TRBJ1-1; D unresolved. CDR3 size: 11 residues. Trimming left V 0 bases short and J 6 bases short, with 5 bases between. Germline V gene data show CDR1 as GTSNPN and CDR2 as SVGIG (reference sequence). The CDR3 DNA follows: TGTGCCTGGAGTGTAATACCTGAAGCTTTCTTT. It is translated as CAWSVIPEAFF.

This chain uses TRBV27 with TRBJ2-7; D possibly corresponds to TRBD2 (6 bases). The germline CDR1 and CDR2 sequences are MNHEY and SMNVEV (reference sequence). This CDR3 has 21 amino acids. V shed 5 bases and J shed 0 bases, with 32 bases lying between them. The CDR3 loop is CASSPFPFGARLAEHSYEQYF. DNA of the CDR3: TGTGCCAGCAGTCCCTTTCCTTTTGGAGCTCGTTTAGCGGAACACTCCTACGAGCAGTACTTC.

This chain links TRBV6-2 or TRBV6-3 with TRBJ2-5; 13 nucleotides match TRBD2. The CDR3 contains 18 residues. With V trimmed by 4 bases and J by 1 base, 9 bases remained unmatched. CDR1 and CDR2 (germline): MNHEY, SVGEGT. CDR3 bases: TGTGCCAGCAGTTTACGGAGGACTAGCGGGGGCGCCCAAGAGACCCAGTACTTC. This translates into CASSLRRTSGGAQETQYF.

This rearrangement joins TRBV4-2 to TRBJ1-5; no definite D call. Germline CDR1 is LGHNA and CDR2 is YNFKEQ. V shed 1 base and J shed 7 bases, with 8 bases lying between them. The CDR3 is 13 amino acids. The CDR3 reads CASSQAVWQPQHF. The CDR3 region has the DNA TGTGCCAGCAGCCAAGCGGTGTGGCAGCCCCAGCATTTT.

This chain joins TRBV5-6 and TRBJ1-3; D is unclear. Trimming removed 8 bases at V and 1 base at J, with 4 bases between. CDR1 and CDR2 from the germline V gene are SGHDT and YYEEEE. This CDR3 has 11 residues. CDR3 sequence reads: CASGSGNTIYF. For the CDR3, the DNA is TGTGCCAGTGGGTCTGGAAACACCATATATTTT. Full variable domain (missing parts from reference TRBV5-6 and TRBJ1-3): DAGVTQSPTHLIKTRGQQVTLRCSPKSGHDTVSWYQQALGQGPQFIFQYYEEEERQRGNFPDRFSGHQFPNYSSELNVNALLLGDSALYLCASGSGNTIYFGEGSWLTVV.

This chain joins TRBV14 and TRBJ2-1; the D call may be TRBD1 or TRBD2 (5 bases each). The germline V gene has CDR1 SGHDN and CDR2 FVKESK. This CDR3 has 13 amino acids. Trimming removed 4 bases from V and 4 bases from J, with 8 bases in between. The CDR3 spells CASSLGAYNEQFF. The CDR3 DNA is TGTGCCAGCAGCCTCGGGGCTTACAATGAGCAGTTCTTC. Looking up the rest from reference TRBV14 and TRBJ2-1 gives the full variable domain: EAGVTQFPSHSVIEKGQTVTLRCDPISGHDNLYWYRRVMGKEIKFLLHFVKESKQDESGMPNNRFLAERTGGTYSTLKVQPAELEDSGVYFCASSLGAYNEQFFGPGTRLTVL.

V usage is TRBV7-9 and J usage is TRBJ2-3, with no clear D. The CDR3 consists of 14 residues. CDR1 and CDR2 from the germline V gene are SEHNR and FQNEAQ (reference sequence). V lost 3 bases and J 3 bases, leaving 10 bases between the germline ends. Written as DNA, the CDR3 is TGTGCCAGCAGCTTCGGGTATGGTACAGATACGCAGTATTTT. This sequence encodes CASSFGYGTDTQYF.

This clone was observed a single time. The chain employs TRBV19 and TRBJ2-1, with D possibly matching TRBD1 (6 bases). V shed 7 bases and J shed 5 bases, with 15 bases lying between them. From germline, CDR1 is LNHDA and CDR2 SQIVND (reference sequence). The CDR3 has 14 amino acids. The CDR3 protein is CASNIPWGHNEQFF. CDR3 DNA: TGTGCCAGTAATATCCCTTGGGGGCACAATGAGCAGTTCTTC.

The gene calls are TRBV9 and TRBJ2-7, with TRBD1 matching 11 bases. V lost 3 bases to trimming and J lost 5 bases; unmatched junction nucleotides: 7. The germline V gene encodes CDR1 SGDLS and CDR2 YYNGEE. The CDR3 extends over 15 amino acids. This chain's CDR3 is CASSEEDRGLDEQYF. DNA of the CDR3: TGTGCCAGCAGCGAAGAGGACAGGGGGCTGGACGAGCAGTACTTC.

The V and J genes are TRBV10-3 and TRBJ1-2, with 7 bases lining up with TRBD1. CDR1 and CDR2 from the germline V gene are ENHRY and SYGVKD. The CDR3 is 15 residues long. V lost 5 bases to trimming and J lost 0 bases; unmatched junction nucleotides: 6. CDR3 amino acids: CAISSRQGANYGYTF. As DNA, the CDR3 is TGTGCCATCAGTTCCCGACAGGGAGCTAACTATGGCTACACCTTC.

The chain links TRBV4-1 to TRBJ2-1; tentative D call: TRBD2 (7 bases). Trimming took off 2 bases at V and 4 bases at J, with 18 bases between the two ends. The CDR3 has 17 residues. Germline V gene data show CDR1 as MGHRA and CDR2 as YSYEKL. The CDR3 region has the DNA TGCGCCAGCAGCCAACCGACCCGCGGGGGCGCTTACAATGAGCAGTTCTTC. It encodes CASSQPTRGGAYNEQFF.

J is TRBJ1-2 and V is TRBV15; D not certain. The CDR3 is made up of 13 amino acids. Germline V gives CDR1 LNHNV, CDR2 YYDKDF (reference sequence). Trimming stripped 1 base from V and 7 bases from J, with 10 bases between. The CDR3 sequence: CATSRVQGFGYTF. CDR3 bases: TGTGCCACCAGCAGAGTACAAGGATTTGGCTACACCTTC.

The V and J genes are TRBV5-5 and TRBJ2-1; 13 positions agree with TRBD2. Trimming took 0 bases from V and 4 from J; bases not matched to a gene: 4. The length of the CDR3 is 17 residues. The germline V gene has CDR1 SGHKS and CDR2 YYEKEE (reference sequence). The CDR3 bases are TGTGCCAGCAGCTTGGCCGAGGGACTAGCGGGGTACAATGAGCAGTTCTTC. Translating gives CASSLAEGLAGYNEQFF. Drawing the rest from reference TRBV5-5 and TRBJ2-1, the complete variable domain is DAGVTQSPTHLIKTRGQQVTLRCSPISGHKSVSWYQQVLGQGPQFIFQYYEKEERGRGNFPDRFSARQFPNYSSELNVNALLLGDSALYLCASSLAEGLAGYNEQFFGPGTRLTVL.

The chain carries TRBV5-1 and TRBJ2-1; D may be TRBD1 (5 bases). The V end was cut by 1 base, the J end by 4 bases, with 12 bases between. The germline V gene has CDR1 SGHRS and CDR2 YFSETQ. The CDR3 extends over 15 amino acids. The CDR3 region has the DNA TGCGCCAGCAGCTTGTACGCAGGGTCATACAATGAGCAGTTCTTC. Its translation is CASSLYAGSYNEQFF.

In this sample, this clone turned up once. The V and J genes are TRBV4-1 and TRBJ1-2; D gene ambiguous. The V end was cut by 1 base, the J end by 4 bases, with 10 bases between. The CDR3 is 14 residues long. Germline-derived CDR1 and CDR2 are MGHRA and YSYEKL. The CDR3 spells CASSQVKALYGYTF. The CDR3 nucleotides read TGCGCCAGCAGCCAAGTCAAGGCACTCTATGGCTACACCTTC.